This T cell receptor beta chain was observed in a study of identical twins. This clonotype was seen more than once but under ten times. A universal primer site was created by template switching, with the cDNA bearing unique molecular identifiers. From the 5' RACE reads, TCRdb called clonotypes with MiXCR, one entry per CDR3 protein. The data hold 450,000 or so distinct CDR3 sequences, with approximately 15% observed a single time. This CDR3 contains 12 residues. Trimming took 0 bases from V and 12 from J, leaving 11 bases between them. Germline V gene sequence: CDR1 SEHNR, CDR2 FQNEAQ (reference sequence). These same records also appear under a second study, on yellow fever vaccine responses in identical twins. Per that study: Twins reportedly appeared to share part of their vaccine T cell response while keeping part individual.

The sample taken for sequencing was CD4+ T cells sorted from blood. V is TRBV7-9 and J is TRBJ1-2; D not resolved. The receptor comes from a woman younger than 35 in good health. The CDR3: CASSLADYLDTF. The CDR3 DNA reads as TGTGCCAGCAGCTTAGCGGATTATCTCGACACCTTC. Full variable domain (remainder filled in from reference TRBV7-9 and TRBJ1-2): DTGVSQNPRHKITKRGQNVTFRCDPISEHNRLYWYRQTLGQGPEFLTYFQNEAQLEKSRLLSDRFSAERPKGSFSTLEIQRTEQGDSAMYLCASSLADYLDTFGSGTRLTVV.